Sequencing of this T cell receptor (beta chain) was carried out in a study of CD8+ T cells in alopecia areata. Study conclusions and caveats: Links between baseline CD8+ expansion and response need larger treated cohorts.

cDNA prepared by RNA extraction and subsequent reverse transcription served as the template for sequencing. The repertoire was sequenced with immunoSEQ multiplex PCR; TCRdb's copy has only in-frame clones and lacks some. The table shows roughly 92,000 clones, with 60% to 80% occurring only once. V lost 2 bases and J 6 bases, leaving 10 bases between the germline ends. The length of the CDR3 is 13 residues. Looked up from germline, CDR1 is MNHEY and CDR2 is SVGAGI. A note on this clone: Its antigen is unidentified.

Treatment defined: oral pan-JAK inhibitor, 5-10 mg twice daily. Sample: CD8+ T cells sorted from blood, taken at week 44, from a patient treated with tofacitinib. This chain joins TRBV6-5 and TRBJ1-1, with a weak D call TRBD1 (6 bases). This sequence originates from a human donor with alopecia areata. CDR3 DNA sequence: TGTGCCAGCAGTTACACAGGGTGGTCTGAAGCTTTCTTT. Residues: CASSYTGWSEAFF.